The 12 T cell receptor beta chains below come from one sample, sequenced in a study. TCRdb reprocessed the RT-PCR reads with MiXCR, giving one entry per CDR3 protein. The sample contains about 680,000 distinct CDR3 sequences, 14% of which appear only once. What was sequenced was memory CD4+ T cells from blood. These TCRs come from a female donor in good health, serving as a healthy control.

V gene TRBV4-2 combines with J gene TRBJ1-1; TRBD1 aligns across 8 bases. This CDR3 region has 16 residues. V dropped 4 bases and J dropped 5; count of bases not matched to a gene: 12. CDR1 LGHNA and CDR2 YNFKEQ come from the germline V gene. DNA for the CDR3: TGTGCCAGCAGCCCCCGTGGACAGGGAATAGGGACTGAAGCTTTCTTT. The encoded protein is CASSPRGQGIGTEAFF.

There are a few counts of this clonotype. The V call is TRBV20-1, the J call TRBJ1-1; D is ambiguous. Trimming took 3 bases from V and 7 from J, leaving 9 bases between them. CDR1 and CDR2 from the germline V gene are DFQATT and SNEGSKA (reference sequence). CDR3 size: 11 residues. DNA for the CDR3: TGCAGTGCTAGGGACGCCGTTGAAGCTTTCTTT. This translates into CSARDAVEAFF.

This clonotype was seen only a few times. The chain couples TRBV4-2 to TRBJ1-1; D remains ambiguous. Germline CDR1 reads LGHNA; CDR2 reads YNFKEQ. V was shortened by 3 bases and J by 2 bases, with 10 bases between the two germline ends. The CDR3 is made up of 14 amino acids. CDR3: CASSQAGQNTEAFF. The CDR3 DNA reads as TGTGCCAGCAGCCAGGCGGGCCAAAACACTGAAGCTTTCTTT.

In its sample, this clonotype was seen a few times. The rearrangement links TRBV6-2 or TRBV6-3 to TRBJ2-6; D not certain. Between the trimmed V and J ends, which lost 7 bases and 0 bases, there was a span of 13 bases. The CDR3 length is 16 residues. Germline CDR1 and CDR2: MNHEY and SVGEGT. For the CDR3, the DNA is TGTGCCAGCACGGAGAGAATCTCCTCTGGGGCCAACGTCCTGACTTTC. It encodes CASTERISSGANVLTF.

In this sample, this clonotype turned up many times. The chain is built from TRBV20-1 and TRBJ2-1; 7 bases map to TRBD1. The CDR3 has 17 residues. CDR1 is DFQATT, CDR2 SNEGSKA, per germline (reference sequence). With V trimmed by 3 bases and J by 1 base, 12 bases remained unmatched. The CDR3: CSASPTEGAGSYNEQFF. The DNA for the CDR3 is TGCAGTGCTAGCCCCACAGAGGGGGCAGGGTCCTACAATGAGCAGTTCTTC.

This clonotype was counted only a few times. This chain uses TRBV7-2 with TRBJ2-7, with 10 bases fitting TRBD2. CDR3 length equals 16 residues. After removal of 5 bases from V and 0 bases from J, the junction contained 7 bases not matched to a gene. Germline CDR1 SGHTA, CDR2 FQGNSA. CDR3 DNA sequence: TGTGCCAGCAGCCGCACTAGCGGGACCCTCTCCTACGAGCAGTACTTC. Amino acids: CASSRTSGTLSYEQYF.

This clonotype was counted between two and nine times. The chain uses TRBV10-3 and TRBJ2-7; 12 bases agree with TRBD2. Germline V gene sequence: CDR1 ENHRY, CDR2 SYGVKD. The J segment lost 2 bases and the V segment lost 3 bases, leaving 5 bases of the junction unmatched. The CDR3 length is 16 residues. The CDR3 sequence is CAISDETSGRPYEQYF. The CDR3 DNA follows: TGTGCCATCAGTGATGAGACTAGCGGGAGACCCTACGAGCAGTACTTC.

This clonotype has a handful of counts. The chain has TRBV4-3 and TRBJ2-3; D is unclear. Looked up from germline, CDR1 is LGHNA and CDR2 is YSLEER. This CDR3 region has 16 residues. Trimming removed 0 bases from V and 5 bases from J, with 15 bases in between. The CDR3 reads CASSQELYQPRDTQYF. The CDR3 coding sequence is TGCGCCAGCAGCCAAGAGTTGTACCAACCCAGAGATACGCAGTATTTT.

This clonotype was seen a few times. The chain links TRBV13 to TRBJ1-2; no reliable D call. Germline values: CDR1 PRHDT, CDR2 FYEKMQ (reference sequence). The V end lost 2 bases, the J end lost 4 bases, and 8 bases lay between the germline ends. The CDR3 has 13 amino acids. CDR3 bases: TGTGCCAGCAGCTTAAGCCAGTCCTATGGCTACACCTTC. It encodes CASSLSQSYGYTF. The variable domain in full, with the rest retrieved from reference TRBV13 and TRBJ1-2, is AAGVIQSPRHLIKEKRETATLKCYPIPRHDTVYWYQQGPGQDPQFLISFYEKMQSDKGSIPDRFSAQQFSDYHSELNMSSLELGDSALYFCASSLSQSYGYTFGSGTRLTVV.

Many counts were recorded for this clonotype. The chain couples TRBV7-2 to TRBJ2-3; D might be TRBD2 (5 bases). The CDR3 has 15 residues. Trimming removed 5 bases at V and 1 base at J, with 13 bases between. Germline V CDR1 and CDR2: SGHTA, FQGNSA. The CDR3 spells CASSPRSRGTDTQYF. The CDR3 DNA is TGTGCCAGCAGCCCGCGGTCGCGGGGCACAGATACGCAGTATTTT.

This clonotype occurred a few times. CDR3: CASSPPRTIYNEQFF. CDR3 coding DNA: TGTGCCAGCTCACCACCAAGGACAATCTACAATGAGCAGTTCTTC. This chain uses TRBV18 with TRBJ2-1; TRBD1 is a possible D gene (5 bases). The CDR3 runs 15 residues. Per the germline V gene, CDR1 is KGHSH and CDR2 is LQKENI. The V end lost 0 bases, the J end lost 3 bases, and 9 bases lay between the germline ends.

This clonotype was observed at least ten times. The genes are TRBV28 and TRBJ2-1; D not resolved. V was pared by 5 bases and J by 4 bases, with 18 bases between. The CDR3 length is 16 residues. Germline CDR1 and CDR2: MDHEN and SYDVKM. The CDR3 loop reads CASSRPSDGLYNEQFF. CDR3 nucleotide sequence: TGTGCCAGCAGTCGCCCCTCGGACGGGCTTTACAATGAGCAGTTCTTC.